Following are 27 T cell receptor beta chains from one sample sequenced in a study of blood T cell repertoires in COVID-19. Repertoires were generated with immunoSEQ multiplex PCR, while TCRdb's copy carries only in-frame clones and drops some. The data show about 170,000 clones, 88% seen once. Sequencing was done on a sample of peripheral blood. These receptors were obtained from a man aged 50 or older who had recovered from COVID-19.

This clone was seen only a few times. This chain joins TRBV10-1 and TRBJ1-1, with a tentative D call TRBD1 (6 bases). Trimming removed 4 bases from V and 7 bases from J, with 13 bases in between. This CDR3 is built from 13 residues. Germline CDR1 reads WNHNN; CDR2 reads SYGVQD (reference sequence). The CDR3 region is CASSAQGSNEAFF. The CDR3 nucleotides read TGCGCCAGCAGTGCACAGGGATCGAATGAAGCTTTCTTT.

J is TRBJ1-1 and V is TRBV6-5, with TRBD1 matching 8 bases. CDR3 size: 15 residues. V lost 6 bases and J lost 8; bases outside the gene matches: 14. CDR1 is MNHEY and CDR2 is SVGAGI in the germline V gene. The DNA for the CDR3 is TGTGCCAGCAGCTACCACAAACAGGGGGGTGTGGAAGCTTTCTTT. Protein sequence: CASSYHKQGGVEAFF.

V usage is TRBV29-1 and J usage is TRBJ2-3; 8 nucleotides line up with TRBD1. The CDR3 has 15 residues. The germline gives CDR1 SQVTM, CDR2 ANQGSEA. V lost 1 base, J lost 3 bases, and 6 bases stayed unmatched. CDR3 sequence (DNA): TGCAGCGTTGAAGGACCAGGGGGCATGACAGATACGCAGTATTTT. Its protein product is CSVEGPGGMTDTQYF.

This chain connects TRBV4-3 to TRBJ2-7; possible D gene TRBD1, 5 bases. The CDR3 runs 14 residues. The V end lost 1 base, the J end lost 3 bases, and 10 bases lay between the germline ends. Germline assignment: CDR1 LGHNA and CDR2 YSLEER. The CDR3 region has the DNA TGCGCCAGCAGCCAAGGCAGGGTAGGCTACGAGCAGTACTTC. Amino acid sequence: CASSQGRVGYEQYF.

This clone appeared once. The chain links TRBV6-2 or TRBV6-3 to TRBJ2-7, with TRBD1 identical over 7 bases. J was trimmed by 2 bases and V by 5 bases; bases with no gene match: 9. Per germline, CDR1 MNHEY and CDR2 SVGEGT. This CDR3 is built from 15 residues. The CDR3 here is CASSPDRVDPYEQYF. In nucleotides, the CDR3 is TGTGCCAGCAGTCCAGACAGGGTAGACCCCTACGAGCAGTACTTC.

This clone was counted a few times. CDR3: CASSELPAGGTDTQYF. The CDR3 nucleotides are TGTGCCAGCAGTGAACTCCCCGCGGGAGGCACAGATACGCAGTATTTT. The V call is TRBV2, the J call TRBJ2-3; 7 positions agree with TRBD2. The trim removed 2 bases at V and 1 base at J, leaving 6 bases unmatched. Germline V gene sequence: CDR1 SNHLY, CDR2 FYNNEI. The CDR3 contains 16 residues.

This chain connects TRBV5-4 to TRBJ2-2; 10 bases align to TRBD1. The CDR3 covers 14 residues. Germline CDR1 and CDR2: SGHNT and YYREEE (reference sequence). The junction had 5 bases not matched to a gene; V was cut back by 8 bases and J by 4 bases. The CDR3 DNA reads TGTGCCAGTACTAGGACAGGGGGCACCGGGGAGCTGTTTTTT. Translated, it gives CASTRTGGTGELFF. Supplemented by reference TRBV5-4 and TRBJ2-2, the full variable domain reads ETGVTQSPTHLIKTRGQQVTLRCSSQSGHNTVSWYQQALGQGPQFIFQYYREEENGRGNFPPRFSGLQFPNYSSELNVNALELDDSALYLCASTRTGGTGELFFGEGSRLTVL.

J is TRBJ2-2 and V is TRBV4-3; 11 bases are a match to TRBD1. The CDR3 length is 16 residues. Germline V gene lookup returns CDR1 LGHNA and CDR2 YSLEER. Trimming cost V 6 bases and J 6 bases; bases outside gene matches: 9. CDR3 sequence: CASSLGQGAGPGELFF. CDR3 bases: TGCGCCAGCAGTCTTGGACAGGGGGCCGGGCCCGGGGAGCTGTTTTTT.

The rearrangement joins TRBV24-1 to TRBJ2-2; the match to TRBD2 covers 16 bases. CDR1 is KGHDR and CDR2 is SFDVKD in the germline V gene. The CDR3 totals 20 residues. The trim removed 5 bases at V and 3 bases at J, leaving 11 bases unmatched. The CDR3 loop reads CATSGRPGLAGGRDTGELFF. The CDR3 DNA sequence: TGTGCCACCAGTGGACGACCGGGACTAGCGGGAGGGCGGGACACCGGGGAGCTGTTTTTT.

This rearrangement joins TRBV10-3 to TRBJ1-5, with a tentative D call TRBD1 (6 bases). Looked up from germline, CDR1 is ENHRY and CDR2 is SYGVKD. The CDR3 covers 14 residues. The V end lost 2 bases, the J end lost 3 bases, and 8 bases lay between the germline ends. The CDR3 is CAISEGQFNQPQHF. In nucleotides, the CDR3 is TGTGCCATCAGTGAGGGACAGTTCAATCAGCCCCAGCATTTT.

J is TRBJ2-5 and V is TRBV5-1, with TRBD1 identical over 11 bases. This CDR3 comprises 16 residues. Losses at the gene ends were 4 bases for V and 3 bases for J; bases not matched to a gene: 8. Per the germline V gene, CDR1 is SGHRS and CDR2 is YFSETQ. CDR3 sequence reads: CASSPGTGGIKETQYF. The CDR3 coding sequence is TGCGCCAGCAGCCCCGGGACAGGGGGAATTAAAGAGACCCAGTACTTC.

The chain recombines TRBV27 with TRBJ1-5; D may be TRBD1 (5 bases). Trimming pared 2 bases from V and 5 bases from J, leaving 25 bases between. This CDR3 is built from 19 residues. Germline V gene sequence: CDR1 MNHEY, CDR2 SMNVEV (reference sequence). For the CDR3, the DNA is TGTGCCAGCAGTTTAAGGGGCGTCGTAACTCAGGCGATTCATCAGCCCCAGCATTTT. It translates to CASSLRGVVTQAIHQPQHF.

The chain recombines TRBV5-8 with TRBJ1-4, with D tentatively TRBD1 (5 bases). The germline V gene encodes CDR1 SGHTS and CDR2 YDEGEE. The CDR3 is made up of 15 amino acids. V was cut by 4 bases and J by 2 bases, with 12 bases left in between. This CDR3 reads CASSREGLTNEKLFF. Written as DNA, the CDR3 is TGTGCCAGCAGCCGGGAGGGGCTGACTAATGAAAAACTGTTTTTT. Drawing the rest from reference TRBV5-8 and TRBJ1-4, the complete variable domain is EAGVTQSPTHLIKTRGQQATLRCSPISGHTSVYWYQQALGLGLQFLLWYDEGEERNRGNFPPRFSGRQFPNYSSELNVNALELEDSALYLCASSREGLTNEKLFFGSGTQLSVL.

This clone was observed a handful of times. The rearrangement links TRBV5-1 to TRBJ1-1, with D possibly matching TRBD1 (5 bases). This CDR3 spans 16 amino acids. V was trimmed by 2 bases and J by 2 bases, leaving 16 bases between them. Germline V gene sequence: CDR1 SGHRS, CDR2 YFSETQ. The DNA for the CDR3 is TGCGCCAGCAGCTTTGGAGAAGGAAGGGGTAACACTGAAGCTTTCTTT. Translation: CASSFGEGRGNTEAFF.

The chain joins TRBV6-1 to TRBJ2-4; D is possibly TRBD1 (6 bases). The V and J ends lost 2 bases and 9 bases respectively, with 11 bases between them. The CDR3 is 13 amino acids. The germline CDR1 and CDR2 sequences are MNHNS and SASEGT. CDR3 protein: CASSETGISIQYF. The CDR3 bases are TGTGCCAGCAGTGAAACAGGGATAAGCATTCAGTACTTC.

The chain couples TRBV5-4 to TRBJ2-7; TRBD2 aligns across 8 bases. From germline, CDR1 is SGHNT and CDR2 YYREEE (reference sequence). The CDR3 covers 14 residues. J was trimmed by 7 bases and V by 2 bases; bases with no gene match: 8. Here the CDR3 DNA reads TGTGCCAGCAGCTTCTCCGGGGGGGCCGGAGAGCAGTACTTC. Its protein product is CASSFSGGAGEQYF. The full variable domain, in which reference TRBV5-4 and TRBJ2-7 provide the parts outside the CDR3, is ETGVTQSPTHLIKTRGQQVTLRCSSQSGHNTVSWYQQALGQGPQFIFQYYREEENGRGNFPPRFSGLQFPNYSSELNVNALELDDSALYLCASSFSGGAGEQYFGPGTRLTVT.

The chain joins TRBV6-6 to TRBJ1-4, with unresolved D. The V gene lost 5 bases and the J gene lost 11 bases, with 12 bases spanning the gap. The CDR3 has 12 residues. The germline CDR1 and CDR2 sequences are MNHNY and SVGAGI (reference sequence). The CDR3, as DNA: TGTGCCAGCAGTCCCGACGGGGAGAAACTGTTTTTT. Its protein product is CASSPDGEKLFF.

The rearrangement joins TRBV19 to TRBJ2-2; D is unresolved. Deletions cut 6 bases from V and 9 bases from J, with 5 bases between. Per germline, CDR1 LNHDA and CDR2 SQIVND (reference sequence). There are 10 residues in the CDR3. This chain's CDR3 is CASRYRELFF. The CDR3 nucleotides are TGTGCCAGTAGATACAGGGAGCTGTTTTTT. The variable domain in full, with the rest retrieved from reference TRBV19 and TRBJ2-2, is DGGITQSPKYLFRKEGQNVTLSCEQNLNHDAMYWYRQDPGQGLRLIYYSQIVNDFQKGDIAEGYSVSREKKESFPLTVTSAQKNPTAFYLCASRYRELFFGEGSRLTVL.

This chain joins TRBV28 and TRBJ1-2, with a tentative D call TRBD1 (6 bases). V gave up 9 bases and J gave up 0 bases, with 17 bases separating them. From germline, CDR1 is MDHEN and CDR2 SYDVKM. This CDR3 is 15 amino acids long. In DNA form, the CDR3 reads TGTGCCAGTAGCCTTAGGGGGGGTGCTAACTATGGCTACACCTTC. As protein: CASSLRGGANYGYTF.

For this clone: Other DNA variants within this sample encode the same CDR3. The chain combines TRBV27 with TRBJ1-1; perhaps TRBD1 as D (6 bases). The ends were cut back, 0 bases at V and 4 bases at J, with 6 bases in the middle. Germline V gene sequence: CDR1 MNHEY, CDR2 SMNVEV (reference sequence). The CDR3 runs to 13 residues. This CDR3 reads CASSLSGGTEAFF. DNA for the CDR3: TGTGCCAGCAGTTTATCAGGGGGCACTGAAGCTTTCTTT.

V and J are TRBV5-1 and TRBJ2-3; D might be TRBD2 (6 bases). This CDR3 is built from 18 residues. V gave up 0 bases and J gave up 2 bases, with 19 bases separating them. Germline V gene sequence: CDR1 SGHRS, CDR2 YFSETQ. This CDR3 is CASSLAWVAERFTDTQYF. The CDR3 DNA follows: TGCGCCAGCAGCTTGGCCTGGGTAGCGGAAAGGTTCACAGATACGCAGTATTTT.

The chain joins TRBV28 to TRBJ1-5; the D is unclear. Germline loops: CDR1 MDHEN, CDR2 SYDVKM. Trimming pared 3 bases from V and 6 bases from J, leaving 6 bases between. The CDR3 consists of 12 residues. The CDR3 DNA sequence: TGTGCCAGCAGTTTTCTCGGTCAGCCCCAGCATTTT. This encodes CASSFLGQPQHF.

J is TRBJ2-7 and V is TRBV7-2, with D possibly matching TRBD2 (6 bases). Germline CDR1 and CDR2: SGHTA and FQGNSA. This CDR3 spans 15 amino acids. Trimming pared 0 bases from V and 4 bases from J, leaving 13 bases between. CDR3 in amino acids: CASSLAGGTGYEQYF. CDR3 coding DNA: TGTGCCAGCAGCTTAGCAGGAGGGACGGGGTACGAGCAGTACTTC. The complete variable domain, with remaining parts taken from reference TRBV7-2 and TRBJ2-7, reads GAGVSQSPSNKVTEKGKDVELRCDPISGHTALYWYRQSLGQGLEFLIYFQGNSAPDKSGLPSDRFSAERTGGSVSTLTIQRTQQEDSAVYLCASSLAGGTGYEQYFGPGTRLTVT.

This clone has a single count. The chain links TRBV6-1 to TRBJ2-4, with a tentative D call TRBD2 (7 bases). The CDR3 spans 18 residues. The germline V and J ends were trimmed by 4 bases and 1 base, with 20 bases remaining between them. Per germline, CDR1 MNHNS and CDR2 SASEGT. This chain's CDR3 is CASSGGGGMPPAKNIQYF. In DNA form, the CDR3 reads TGTGCCAGCAGTGGAGGGGGGGGGATGCCCCCGGCCAAAAACATTCAGTACTTC.

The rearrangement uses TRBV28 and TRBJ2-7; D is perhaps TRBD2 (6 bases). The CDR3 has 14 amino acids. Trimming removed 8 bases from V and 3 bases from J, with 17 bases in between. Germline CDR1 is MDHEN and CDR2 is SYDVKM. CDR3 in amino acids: CASGMPGDLYEQYF. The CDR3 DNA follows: TGTGCCAGCGGAATGCCGGGAGATCTCTACGAGCAGTACTTC.

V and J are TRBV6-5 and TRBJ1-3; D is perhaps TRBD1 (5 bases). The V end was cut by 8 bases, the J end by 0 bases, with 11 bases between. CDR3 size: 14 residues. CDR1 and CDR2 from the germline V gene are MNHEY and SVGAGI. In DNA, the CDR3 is TGTGCCAGCCGGAGAGACAGCTCTGGAAACACCATATATTTT. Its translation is CASRRDSSGNTIYF.

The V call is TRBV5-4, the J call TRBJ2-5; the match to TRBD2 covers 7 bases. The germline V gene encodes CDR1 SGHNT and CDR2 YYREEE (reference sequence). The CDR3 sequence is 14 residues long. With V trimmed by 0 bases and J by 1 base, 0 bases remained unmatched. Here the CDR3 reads CASSLASGQETQYF. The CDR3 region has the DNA TGTGCCAGCAGCTTGGCTAGCGGCCAAGAGACCCAGTACTTC. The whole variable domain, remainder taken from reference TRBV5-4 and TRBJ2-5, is ETGVTQSPTHLIKTRGQQVTLRCSSQSGHNTVSWYQQALGQGPQFIFQYYREEENGRGNFPPRFSGLQFPNYSSELNVNALELDDSALYLCASSLASGQETQYFGPGTRLLVL.